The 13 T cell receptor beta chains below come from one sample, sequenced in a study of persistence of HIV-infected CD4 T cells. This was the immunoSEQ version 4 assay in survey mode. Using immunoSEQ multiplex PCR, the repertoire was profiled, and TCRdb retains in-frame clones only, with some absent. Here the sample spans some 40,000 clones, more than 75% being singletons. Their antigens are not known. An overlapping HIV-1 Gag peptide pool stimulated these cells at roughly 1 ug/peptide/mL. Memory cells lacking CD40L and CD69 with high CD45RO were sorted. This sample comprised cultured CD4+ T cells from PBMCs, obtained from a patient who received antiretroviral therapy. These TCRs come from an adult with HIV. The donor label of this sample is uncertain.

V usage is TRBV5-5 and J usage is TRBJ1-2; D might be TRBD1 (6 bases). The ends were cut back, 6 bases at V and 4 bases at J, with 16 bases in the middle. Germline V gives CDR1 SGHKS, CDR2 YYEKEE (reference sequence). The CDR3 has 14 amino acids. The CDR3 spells CASNPGQATYGYTF. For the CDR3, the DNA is TGTGCCAGCAATCCGGGACAAGCAACCTATGGCTACACCTTC.

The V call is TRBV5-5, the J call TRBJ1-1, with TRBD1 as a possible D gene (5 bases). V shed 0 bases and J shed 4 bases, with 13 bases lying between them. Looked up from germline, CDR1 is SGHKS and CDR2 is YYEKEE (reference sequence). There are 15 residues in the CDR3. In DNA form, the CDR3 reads TGTGCCAGCAGCTTGGTCGCAGGGAGGGGCACTGAAGCTTTCTTT. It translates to CASSLVAGRGTEAFF.

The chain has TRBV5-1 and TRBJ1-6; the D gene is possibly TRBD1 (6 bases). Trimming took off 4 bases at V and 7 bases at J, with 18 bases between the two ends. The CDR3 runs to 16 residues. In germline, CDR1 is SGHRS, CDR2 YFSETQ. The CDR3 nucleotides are TGCGCCAGCAGCGCTACACAGGGAGGGGGAAATTCACCCCTCCACTTT. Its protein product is CASSATQGGGNSPLHF. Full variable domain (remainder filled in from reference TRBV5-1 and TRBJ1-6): KAGVTQTPRYLIKTRGQQVTLSCSPISGHRSVSWYQQTPGQGLQFLFEYFSETQRNKGNFPGRFSGRQFSNSRSEMNVSTLELGDSALYLCASSATQGGGNSPLHFGNGTRLTVT.

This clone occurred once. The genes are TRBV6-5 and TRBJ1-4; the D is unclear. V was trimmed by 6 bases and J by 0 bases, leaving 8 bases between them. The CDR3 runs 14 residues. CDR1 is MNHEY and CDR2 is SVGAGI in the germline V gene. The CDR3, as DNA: TGTGCCAGCAGCCTACAGACAACTAATGAAAAACTGTTTTTT. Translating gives CASSLQTTNEKLFF.

CDR3 in DNA: TGTGCCAGTAGTACGGACGTAGAACGCATTCAGTACTTC. It specifies CASSTDVERIQYF. The V and J genes are TRBV19 and TRBJ2-4; no reliable D call. The length of the CDR3 is 13 residues. Trimming removed 4 bases at V and 9 bases at J, with 13 bases between. Germline CDR1 LNHDA, CDR2 SQIVND (reference sequence).

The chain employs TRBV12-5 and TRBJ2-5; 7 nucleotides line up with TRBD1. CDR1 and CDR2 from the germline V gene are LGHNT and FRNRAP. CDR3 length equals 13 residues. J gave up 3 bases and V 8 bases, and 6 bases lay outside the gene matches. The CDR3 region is CASTMGQKETQYF. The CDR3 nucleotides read TGTGCTAGTACGATGGGACAGAAAGAGACCCAGTACTTC.

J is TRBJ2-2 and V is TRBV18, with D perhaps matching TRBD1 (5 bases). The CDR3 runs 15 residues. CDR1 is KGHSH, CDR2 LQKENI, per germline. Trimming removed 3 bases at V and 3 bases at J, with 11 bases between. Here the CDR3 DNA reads TGTGCCAGCTCACCGCAAGGGGCAGACACCGGGGAGCTGTTTTTT. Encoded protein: CASSPQGADTGELFF.

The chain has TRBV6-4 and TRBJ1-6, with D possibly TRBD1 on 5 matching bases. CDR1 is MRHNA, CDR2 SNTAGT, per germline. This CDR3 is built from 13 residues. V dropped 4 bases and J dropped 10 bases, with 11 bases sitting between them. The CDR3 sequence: CASSASGYSPLHF. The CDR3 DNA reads TGTGCCAGCAGTGCCTCAGGGTACTCACCCCTCCACTTT.

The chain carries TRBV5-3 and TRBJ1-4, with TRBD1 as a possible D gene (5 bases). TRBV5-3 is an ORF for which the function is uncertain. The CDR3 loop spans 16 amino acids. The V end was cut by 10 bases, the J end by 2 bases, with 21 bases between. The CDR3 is CAPGSREVATNEKLFF. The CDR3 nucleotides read TGTGCCCCAGGGAGCCGGGAGGTCGCGACTAATGAAAAACTGTTTTTT.

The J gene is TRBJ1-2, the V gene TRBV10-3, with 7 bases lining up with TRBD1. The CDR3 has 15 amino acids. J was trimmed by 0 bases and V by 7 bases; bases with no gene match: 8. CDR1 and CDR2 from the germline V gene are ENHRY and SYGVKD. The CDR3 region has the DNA TGTGCCATCATCCTCCGGGACAGACCTAACTATGGCTACACCTTC. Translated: CAIILRDRPNYGYTF.

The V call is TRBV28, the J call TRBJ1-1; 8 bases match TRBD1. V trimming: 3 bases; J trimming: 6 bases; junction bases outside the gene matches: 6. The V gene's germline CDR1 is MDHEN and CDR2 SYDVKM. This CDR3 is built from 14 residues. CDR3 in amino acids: CASSFDRGVPEAFF. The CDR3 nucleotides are TGTGCCAGCAGTTTTGACAGGGGCGTTCCTGAAGCTTTCTTT.

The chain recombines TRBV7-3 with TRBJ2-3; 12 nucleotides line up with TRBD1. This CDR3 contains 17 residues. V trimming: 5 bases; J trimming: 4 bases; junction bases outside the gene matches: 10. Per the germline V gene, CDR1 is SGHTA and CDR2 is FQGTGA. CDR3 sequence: CASSAGGTGGASDTQYF. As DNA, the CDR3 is TGTGCCAGCAGCGCTGGAGGGACAGGGGGCGCATCAGATACGCAGTATTTT.

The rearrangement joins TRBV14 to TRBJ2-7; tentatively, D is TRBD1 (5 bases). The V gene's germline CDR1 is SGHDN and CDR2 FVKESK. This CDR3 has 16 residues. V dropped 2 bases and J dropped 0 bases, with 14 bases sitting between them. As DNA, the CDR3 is TGTGCCAGCAGCCAAACTGGACAAGACTTCTCCTACGAGCAGTACTTC. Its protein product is CASSQTGQDFSYEQYF.